The following is a TCR beta chain sequence with its context. The antigen remains unidentified. Other DNA sequences in the same sample also yield this CDR3. This specimen comes from a study of cytomegalovirus exposure and HLA in healthy donors. Study results and caveats: Among TCR beta chains, those listed as cytomegalovirus-associated numbered over 150. For cytomegalovirus status, the classifier reportedly gave diagnoses with high specificity and sensitivity.

PCR used 60 Vbeta primers and 13 Jbeta primers. TCRdb's copy holds only in-frame clones and misses some; the assay was immunoSEQ multiplex PCR. Of about 98,000 clones in the sample, over 60% are singletons; the top ten hold roughly 7.7%. Healthy bone marrow donors made up the cohort. V was pared by 3 bases and J by 4 bases, with 16 bases between. The CDR3 contains 16 residues. Germline lookup yields CDR1 LGHNA and CDR2 YNFKEQ. The source material was PBMCs. This TCR was sampled from a human donor in good health. This chain links TRBV4-2 with TRBJ2-1, with D possibly being TRBD1 (5 bases). DNA of the CDR3: TGTGCCAGCAGCCAGTCAGGGCCTCCCCTTTACAATGAGCAGTTCTTC. Its translation: CASSQSGPPLYNEQFF.